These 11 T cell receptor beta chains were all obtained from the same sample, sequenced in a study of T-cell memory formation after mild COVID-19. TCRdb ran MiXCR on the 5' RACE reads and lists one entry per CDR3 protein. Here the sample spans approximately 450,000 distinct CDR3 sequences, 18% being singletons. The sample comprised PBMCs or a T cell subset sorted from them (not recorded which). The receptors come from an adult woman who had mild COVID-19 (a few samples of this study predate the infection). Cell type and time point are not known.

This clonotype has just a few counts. The CDR3 sequence: CASSAGLAGVGETQYF. In nucleotides, the CDR3 is TGTGCCAGCAGCGCGGGCCTAGCGGGAGTGGGGGAGACCCAGTACTTC. This sequence joins TRBV9 and TRBJ2-5; 10 nucleotides align to TRBD2. The CDR3 is made up of 16 amino acids. Germline lookup yields CDR1 SGDLS and CDR2 YYNGEE. V shed 3 bases and J 5 bases; nucleotides not matched to a gene: 10.

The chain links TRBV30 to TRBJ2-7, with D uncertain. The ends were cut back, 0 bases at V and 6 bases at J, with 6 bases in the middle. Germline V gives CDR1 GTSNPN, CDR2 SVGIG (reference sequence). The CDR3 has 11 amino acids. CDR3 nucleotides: TGTGCCTGGAGTGTCGTGGGCGAGCAGTACTTC. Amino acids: CAWSVVGEQYF.

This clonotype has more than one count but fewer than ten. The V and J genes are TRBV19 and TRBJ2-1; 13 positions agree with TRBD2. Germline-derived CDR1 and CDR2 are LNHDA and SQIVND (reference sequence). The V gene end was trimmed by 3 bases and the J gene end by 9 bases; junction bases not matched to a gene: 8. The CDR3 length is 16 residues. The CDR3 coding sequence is TGTGCCAGTAGTATTCGTCCGGGACTAGCGGGAAGTGAGCAGTTCTTC. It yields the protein CASSIRPGLAGSEQFF.

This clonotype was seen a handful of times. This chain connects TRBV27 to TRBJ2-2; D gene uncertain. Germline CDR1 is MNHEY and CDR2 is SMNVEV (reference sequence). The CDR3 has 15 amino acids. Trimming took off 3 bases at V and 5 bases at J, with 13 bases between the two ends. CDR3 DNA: TGTGCCAGCAGTTTTGATGGGCATGGGACCGGGGAGCTGTTTTTT. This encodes CASSFDGHGTGELFF.

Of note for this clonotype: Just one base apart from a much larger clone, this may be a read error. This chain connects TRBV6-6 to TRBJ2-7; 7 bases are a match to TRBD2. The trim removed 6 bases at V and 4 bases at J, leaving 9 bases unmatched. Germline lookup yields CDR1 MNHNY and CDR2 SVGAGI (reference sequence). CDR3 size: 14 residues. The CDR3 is CASRSGISWYEQYF. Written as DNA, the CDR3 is TGTGCCAGCAGGAGCGGGATAAGCTGGTACGAGCAGTACTTC.

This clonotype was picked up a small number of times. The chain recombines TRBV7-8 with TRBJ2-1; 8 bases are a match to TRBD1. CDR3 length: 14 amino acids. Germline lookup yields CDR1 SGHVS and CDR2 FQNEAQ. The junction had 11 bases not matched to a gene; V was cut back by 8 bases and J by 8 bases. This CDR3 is CASGRQGLGDEQFF. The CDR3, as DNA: TGTGCCAGCGGGAGACAGGGGCTTGGGGATGAGCAGTTCTTC.

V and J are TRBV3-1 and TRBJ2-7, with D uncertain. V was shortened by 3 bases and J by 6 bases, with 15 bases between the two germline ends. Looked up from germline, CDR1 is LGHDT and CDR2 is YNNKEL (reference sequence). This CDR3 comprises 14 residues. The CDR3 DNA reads TGTGCCAGCAGCCAGGGATTAACCCTGAGCGAGCAGTACTTC. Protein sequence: CASSQGLTLSEQYF.

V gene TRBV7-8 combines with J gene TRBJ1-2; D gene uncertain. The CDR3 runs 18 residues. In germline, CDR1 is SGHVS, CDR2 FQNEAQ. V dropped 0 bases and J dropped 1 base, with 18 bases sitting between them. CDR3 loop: CASSLAHPKIRVNYGYTF. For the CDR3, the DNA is TGTGCCAGCAGCTTAGCACATCCCAAGATACGGGTTAACTATGGCTACACCTTC.

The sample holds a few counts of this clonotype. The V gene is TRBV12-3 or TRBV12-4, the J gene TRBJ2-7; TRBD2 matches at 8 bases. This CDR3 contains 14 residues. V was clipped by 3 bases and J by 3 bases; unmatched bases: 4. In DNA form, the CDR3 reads TGTGCCAGCAGTTTCCCGGGAGGGTACTACGAGCAGTACTTC. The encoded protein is CASSFPGGYYEQYF.

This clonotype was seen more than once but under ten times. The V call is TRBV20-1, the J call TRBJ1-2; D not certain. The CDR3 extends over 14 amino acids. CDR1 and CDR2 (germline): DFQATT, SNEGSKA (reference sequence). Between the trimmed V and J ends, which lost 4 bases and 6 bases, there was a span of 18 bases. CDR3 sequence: CSATPHGPGHGYTF. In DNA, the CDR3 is TGCAGTGCTACCCCACACGGGCCGGGCCATGGCTACACCTTC.

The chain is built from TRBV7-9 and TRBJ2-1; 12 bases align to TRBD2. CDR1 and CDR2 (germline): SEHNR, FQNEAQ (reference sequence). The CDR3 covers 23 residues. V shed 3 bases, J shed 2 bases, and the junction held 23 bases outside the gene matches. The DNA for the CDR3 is TGTGCCAGCAGCTTCCACCCGGGACTAGCGGGCCAAACCGCCCGAAGGGCCTACAATGAGCAGTTCTTC. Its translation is CASSFHPGLAGQTARRAYNEQFF.